The 13 T cell receptor beta chains below come from one sample, sequenced in a study of blood T cell repertoires in COVID-19. Sequenced by immunoSEQ multiplex PCR; TCRdb stores in-frame clones only, minus some. The sample lists some 68,000 clones, roughly 90% seen once, with just under 4.5% in the top ten. Sequenced material: peripheral blood. These receptors originate from a man aged 50-59 years with active COVID-19.

The chain recombines TRBV7-8 with TRBJ1-2, with a possible D match to TRBD1 (6 bases). The CDR3 totals 14 residues. CDR1 is SGHVS, CDR2 FQNEAQ, per germline. V gave up 5 bases and J gave up 4 bases, with 14 bases separating them. The CDR3 DNA reads as TGTGCCAGCAGCGTGGTCCAAGGGGGCTATGGCTACACCTTC. Protein: CASSVVQGGYGYTF. Variable domain in full (rest from reference TRBV7-8 and TRBJ1-2): GAGVSQSPRYKVAKRGQDVALRCDPISGHVSLFWYQQALGQGPEFLTYFQNEAQLDKSGLPSDRFFAERPEGSVSTLKIQRTQQEDSAVYLCASSVVQGGYGYTFGSGTRLTVV.

The rearrangement uses TRBV4-2 and TRBJ2-7, with D possibly matching TRBD1 (5 bases). Deletions cut 0 bases from V and 2 bases from J, with 11 bases between. CDR1 LGHNA and CDR2 YNFKEQ come from the germline V gene. The length of the CDR3 is 15 residues. The CDR3 bases are TGTGCCAGCAGCCAAGATAAGGGGATTACCTACGAGCAGTACTTC. Protein product: CASSQDKGITYEQYF.

This chain connects TRBV3-1 (or the pseudogene TRBV3-2) to TRBJ2-5, with 9 bases lining up with TRBD1. This CDR3 region has 16 residues. V shed 4 bases, J shed 3 bases, and the junction held 9 bases outside the gene matches. Per germline, CDR1 LGHDT and CDR2 YNNKEL (reference sequence). The CDR3 DNA sequence: TGTGCCAGCAGCCTCGGGACAGGGAAAGGGGAAGAGACCCAGTACTTC. It is translated as CASSLGTGKGEETQYF.

The chain couples TRBV4-2 to TRBJ1-1, with 9 bases aligning to TRBD1. The V gene end was trimmed by 3 bases and the J gene end by 7 bases; junction bases not matched to a gene: 9. From germline, CDR1 is LGHNA and CDR2 YNFKEQ. This CDR3 is 15 amino acids long. This CDR3 is CASSHTGGTGLEAFF. DNA for the CDR3: TGTGCCAGCAGCCACACGGGGGGGACAGGGCTTGAAGCTTTCTTT.

The chain combines TRBV21-1 with TRBJ2-2; the DNA was not compared with TRBD2, the D call given in the table. TRBV21-1 represents a pseudogene. The CDR3 covers 17 residues. In DNA form, the CDR3 reads TGTGCCAGCAGCAATTCGGCTAGCGGAACGAACACCGGGGAGCTGTTTTTT. Residues: CASSNSASGTNTGELFF.

The V and J genes are TRBV2 and TRBJ2-5; tentative D call: TRBD1 (7 bases). The ends were cut back, 8 bases at V and 4 bases at J, with 17 bases in the middle. The germline V gene has CDR1 SNHLY and CDR2 FYNNEI. The CDR3 extends over 14 amino acids. In nucleotides, the CDR3 is TGTGCCAGCGATCCAGGGGGGATTACAGAGACCCAGTACTTC. As protein: CASDPGGITETQYF.

This chain joins TRBV7-2 and TRBJ2-7; TRBD2 aligns across 9 bases. Germline assignment: CDR1 SGHTA and CDR2 FQGNSA. This CDR3 region has 13 residues. Trimming took 5 bases from V and 6 from J; bases not matched to a gene: 5. The CDR3 coding sequence is TGTGCCAGCAGCCGGACTAGCGCGGGCGAGCAGTACTTC. This gives the protein CASSRTSAGEQYF.

V and J are TRBV9 and TRBJ1-5, with 7 bases lining up with TRBD1. Germline V gives CDR1 SGDLS, CDR2 YYNGEE. The V segment lost 4 bases and the J segment 1 base; nucleotides outside the gene matches: 5. The CDR3 is 15 amino acids. CDR3 sequence reads: CASSLTGVSNQPQHF. In DNA, the CDR3 is TGTGCCAGCAGCCTTACAGGGGTGAGCAATCAGCCCCAGCATTTT.

This clone appeared a few times. This chain links TRBV7-3 with TRBJ2-2, with D perhaps matching TRBD1 (5 bases). The CDR3 spans 15 residues. The V gene's germline CDR1 is SGHTA and CDR2 FQGTGA. The V gene lost 2 bases and the J gene lost 5 bases, with 12 bases spanning the gap. This CDR3 reads CASSLRSQGTGELFF. The CDR3, as DNA: TGTGCCAGCAGCTTACGGTCCCAGGGAACCGGGGAGCTGTTTTTT.

The chain joins TRBV21-1 to TRBJ2-7; the table's D call TRBD2 went unverified against the DNA. TRBV21-1 is a pseudogene segment. CDR3 length: 11 amino acids. The CDR3: CASSTTRVGYF. In nucleotides, the CDR3 is TGTGCCAGCAGCACGACTAGAGTTGGGTATTTC.

A few counts support this clone. The chain joins TRBV27 to TRBJ1-5; perhaps TRBD1 as D (5 bases). Germline values: CDR1 MNHEY, CDR2 SMNVEV (reference sequence). The germline V and J ends were trimmed by 6 bases and 2 bases, with 14 bases remaining between them. The CDR3 is made up of 15 amino acids. CDR3 in DNA: TGTGCCAGCAGGTCGGGTGGGGCAGGCAATCAGCCCCAGCATTTT. It translates to CASRSGGAGNQPQHF.

The chain carries TRBV7-9 and TRBJ2-7; TRBD1 aligns across 9 bases. The CDR3 extends over 13 amino acids. Per the germline V gene, CDR1 is SEHNR and CDR2 is FQNEAQ (reference sequence). Trimming took 8 bases from V and 6 from J; bases not matched to a gene: 8. The CDR3 reads CASQGQGFGEQYF. CDR3 nucleotide sequence: TGTGCCAGCCAGGGACAGGGTTTTGGCGAGCAGTACTTC. Using reference TRBV7-9 and TRBJ2-7 for the parts outside the CDR3, the full variable domain is DTGVSQNPRHKITKRGQNVTFRCDPISEHNRLYWYRQTLGQGPEFLTYFQNEAQLEKSRLLSDRFSAERPKGSFSTLEIQRTEQGDSAMYLCASQGQGFGEQYFGPGTRLTVT.

The chain links TRBV27 to TRBJ1-6; D might be TRBD1 (6 bases). Germline V gene data show CDR1 as MNHEY and CDR2 as SMNVEV (reference sequence). This CDR3 is 14 amino acids long. Trimming shortened V by 3 bases and J by 8 bases, and 11 bases separated the two germline ends. DNA for the CDR3: TGTGCCAGCAGTTTCTTCAGGGGATATTCACCCCTCCACTTT. This sequence encodes CASSFFRGYSPLHF.